This T cell receptor (beta chain) was sequenced during a study of PD-1 blockade in classical Hodgkin lymphoma. Study-level information: Patients in the cohort were put on intravenous nivolumab, 3 mg/kg every 2 weeks. Study outcomes and limitations: The authors have not defined what causes the repertoire differences, possibly disease activity or prior therapy. Patients starting nivolumab under 1 year after ASCT were excluded. Compared with healthy donors, newly diagnosed patients reportedly showed lower baseline TCR diversity.

Germline CDR1 reads MDHEN; CDR2 reads SYDVKM. There are 15 residues in the CDR3. V lost 1 base to trimming and J lost 7 bases; unmatched junction nucleotides: 4. Repertoires were generated with immunoSEQ multiplex PCR, while TCRdb's copy carries only in-frame clones and drops some. Among roughly 19,000 clones listed, around 82% were seen once. Time point here: cycle 4 day 1 (C4D1), after 6 weeks of nivolumab. All patients experienced relapse after autologous stem cell transplantation, and brentuximab vedotin exposure was variable. Of note for this clone: What it recognizes is unknown.

The source was peripheral blood mononuclear cells (PBMCs), collected before the fourth cycle of nivolumab. The chain is built from TRBV28 and TRBJ2-3; 11 bases are shared with TRBD1. The clonotype was recovered from a human donor with classical Hodgkin lymphoma. CDR3 sequence: CASSLLGTGGNTQYF. DNA for the CDR3: TGTGCCAGCAGTTTATTGGGGACAGGGGGGAATACGCAGTATTTT.